This passage covers 24 T cell receptor beta chains from one sample sequenced in a study of blood T cell repertoires in COVID-19. Sequencing was performed with immunoSEQ multiplex PCR; in TCRdb, only in-frame clones are kept and a portion is missing. The table includes 25,000 to 30,000 clones, 90% to 95% detected once. Sample: peripheral blood. The receptors originated from a woman in her sixties or seventies with COVID-19, enrolled during active disease.

The rearrangement uses TRBV30 and TRBJ1-3; unclear D gene. V lost 2 bases and J 1 base, leaving 12 bases between the germline ends. CDR1 and CDR2 (germline): GTSNPN, SVGIG (reference sequence). This CDR3 region has 15 residues. The CDR3 DNA reads as TGTGCCTGGAGTTTTGAGTTCACTTCTGGAAACACCATATATTTT. It is translated as CAWSFEFTSGNTIYF.

The V gene is TRBV11-2, the J gene TRBJ1-2; 8 nucleotides agree with TRBD1. Germline assignment: CDR1 SGHAT and CDR2 FQNNGV. The V gene end was trimmed by 5 bases and the J gene end by 1 base; junction bases not matched to a gene: 3. The CDR3 spans 14 residues. CDR3: CASSPGGSNYGYTF. CDR3 in DNA: TGTGCCAGCAGCCCAGGGGGCAGTAACTATGGCTACACCTTC.

This rearrangement joins TRBV30 to TRBJ2-5, with D maybe TRBD2 (5 bases). Germline V gene sequence: CDR1 GTSNPN, CDR2 SVGIG (reference sequence). The CDR3 totals 13 residues. Trimming took off 7 bases at V and 5 bases at J, with 17 bases between the two ends. This CDR3 is CALEASAGETQYF. The CDR3 DNA reads as TGTGCCTTGGAGGCAAGCGCTGGGGAGACCCAGTACTTC.

The chain couples TRBV7-3 to TRBJ2-2; 11 nucleotides line up with TRBD2. The CDR3 is 16 residues long. CDR1 and CDR2 from the germline V gene are SGHTA and FQGTGA. The V gene end was trimmed by 5 bases and the J gene end by 6 bases; junction bases not matched to a gene: 8. CDR3 protein: CASSRTSGSAPGELFF. The CDR3 nucleotides are TGTGCCAGCAGCCGAACTAGCGGGAGTGCGCCCGGGGAGCTGTTTTTT.

This clone was found once. For the CDR3, the DNA is TGTGCCAGCAGCTTATATGGGGGCATGATGGCTGAAGCTTTCTTT. Amino acids: CASSLYGGMMAEAFF. The chain is built from TRBV13 and TRBJ1-1, with D possibly being TRBD1 (6 bases). The CDR3 contains 15 residues. Trimming stripped 2 bases from V and 6 bases from J, with 16 bases between. From germline, CDR1 is PRHDT and CDR2 FYEKMQ (reference sequence).

The chain links TRBV28 to TRBJ2-3; D is perhaps TRBD2 (5 bases). V lost 1 base to trimming and J lost 4 bases, with 15 bases between them. The CDR3 length is 16 residues. Germline V lookup: CDR1 MDHEN, CDR2 SYDVKM. CDR3 nucleotide sequence: TGTGCCAGCAGTTTATTGATGGGAGAGGCGGCAGATACGCAGTATTTT. Its translation is CASSLLMGEAADTQYF.

The chain employs TRBV29-1 and TRBJ2-5, with 7 bases aligning to TRBD2. J lost 1 base, V lost 4 bases, and 6 bases had no gene match. The germline gives CDR1 SQVTM, CDR2 ANQGSEA. The CDR3 is made up of 14 amino acids. The CDR3 region has the DNA TGCAGCGTTGGGTTCTCTAGCGGCCAAGAGACCCAGTACTTC. It is translated as CSVGFSSGQETQYF. Combining the CDR3 with reference TRBV29-1 and TRBJ2-5 gives the whole variable domain SAVISQKPSRDICQRGTSLTIQCQVDSQVTMMFWYRQQPGQSLTLIATANQGSEATYESGFVIDKFPISRPNLTFSTLTVSNMSPEDSSIYLCSVGFSSGQETQYFGPGTRLLVL.

The chain is built from TRBV7-3 and TRBJ1-6; weak D call: TRBD1 (6 bases). The V and J ends lost 2 bases and 9 bases respectively, with 14 bases between them. The germline gives CDR1 SGHTA, CDR2 FQGTGA. The CDR3 is made up of 15 amino acids. The CDR3 spells CASSLDGGVASPLHF. Written as DNA, the CDR3 is TGTGCCAGCAGCTTAGATGGGGGCGTGGCTTCACCCCTCCACTTT.

The V gene is TRBV2, the J gene TRBJ1-6; 8 nucleotides line up with TRBD1. Germline values: CDR1 SNHLY, CDR2 FYNNEI. The CDR3 runs to 14 residues. The V gene end was trimmed by 5 bases and the J gene end by 10 bases; junction bases not matched to a gene: 7. CDR3: CASSPDRVKSPLHF. The CDR3 DNA sequence: TGTGCCAGCAGTCCGGACAGGGTGAAATCACCCCTCCACTTT.

The CDR3: CASSQGLSARPEQFF. The CDR3 DNA sequence: TGTGCCAGCAGCCAAGGGCTATCCGCCAGGCCTGAGCAGTTCTTC. The chain has TRBV4-2 and TRBJ2-1; no definite D call. V gave up 1 base and J gave up 9 bases, with 16 bases separating them. Per the germline V gene, CDR1 is LGHNA and CDR2 is YNFKEQ. CDR3 length: 15 residues.

The J gene is TRBJ2-1, the V gene TRBV6-5; 13 bases map to TRBD2. The J segment lost 9 bases and the V segment lost 6 bases, leaving 5 bases of the junction unmatched. Germline loops: CDR1 MNHEY, CDR2 SVGAGI. This CDR3 is 14 amino acids long. The CDR3 reads CASSRGLAGVEQFF. The CDR3 DNA reads TGTGCCAGCAGCCGCGGACTAGCGGGAGTTGAGCAGTTCTTC.

V usage is TRBV28 and J usage is TRBJ1-5, with D possibly TRBD1 on 6 matching bases. Germline V lookup: CDR1 MDHEN, CDR2 SYDVKM. Trimming removed 3 bases at V and 7 bases at J, with 16 bases between. CDR3 length: 15 residues. DNA for the CDR3: TGTGCCAGCAGTTTGGTCGGGGGGCGGGAACAGCCCCAGCATTTT. Translated, it gives CASSLVGGREQPQHF.

The rearrangement links TRBV24-1 to TRBJ2-3, with 10 bases lining up with TRBD1. Unmatched junction bases numbered 2, after V lost 6 bases and J lost 3 bases. CDR3 length: 14 residues. Germline CDR1 and CDR2: KGHDR and SFDVKD. CDR3 in amino acids: CATSLGQGTDTQYF. The CDR3 DNA is TGTGCCACCAGTCTGGGACAGGGGACAGATACGCAGTATTTT.

V is TRBV19 and J is TRBJ1-5, with 9 bases identical to TRBD1. CDR3 size: 17 residues. The J segment lost 1 base and the V segment lost 3 bases, leaving 7 bases of the junction unmatched. Germline V gene data show CDR1 as LNHDA and CDR2 as SQIVND (reference sequence). The CDR3, as DNA: TGTGCCAGTAGTATGGGACAGGGCCTAGTAAGCAATCAGCCCCAGCATTTT. Encoded protein: CASSMGQGLVSNQPQHF.

The chain uses TRBV14 and TRBJ2-7, with TRBD2 as a possible D gene (6 bases). CDR1 is SGHDN, CDR2 FVKESK, per germline. V lost 4 bases, J lost 6 bases, and 13 bases lay in between. The CDR3 has 13 amino acids. CDR3 nucleotides: TGTGCCAGCAGCCCTTATGGGGGGTCCGAGCAGTACTTC. Amino acid sequence: CASSPYGGSEQYF.

The chain links TRBV19 to TRBJ1-5; D uncertain. CDR1 LNHDA and CDR2 SQIVND come from the germline V gene (reference sequence). The CDR3 is made up of 13 amino acids. Trimming took 6 bases from V and 3 from J, leaving 9 bases between them. The CDR3 region has the DNA TGTGCCAGTAGCACTACCAACAATCAGCCCCAGCATTTT. It is translated as CASSTTNNQPQHF.

V gene TRBV7-3 combines with J gene TRBJ2-3, with 9 positions matching TRBD2. CDR3 length: 15 amino acids. V shed 3 bases, J shed 5 bases, and the junction held 6 bases outside the gene matches. Germline CDR1 is SGHTA and CDR2 is FQGTGA. CDR3 residues: CASSFSGSPVDTQYF. CDR3 nucleotide sequence: TGTGCCAGCAGCTTTAGCGGGAGTCCAGTAGATACGCAGTATTTT.

The chain combines TRBV6-6 with TRBJ2-2; 7 bases agree with TRBD1. The V segment lost 5 bases and the J segment 9 bases; nucleotides outside the gene matches: 12. The CDR3 runs 15 residues. Germline values: CDR1 MNHNY, CDR2 SVGAGI (reference sequence). The CDR3 sequence is CASSPHQTGIRELFF. For the CDR3, the DNA is TGTGCCAGCAGTCCTCACCAGACAGGGATCAGGGAGCTGTTTTTT.

This rearrangement joins TRBV5-5 to TRBJ2-1; 12 nucleotides match TRBD2. The CDR3 extends over 14 amino acids. V gave up 7 bases and J gave up 6 bases; unmatched junction bases: 5. Germline V CDR1 and CDR2: SGHKS, YYEKEE (reference sequence). The CDR3 protein is CASHGTSGFNEQFF. The CDR3 nucleotides read TGTGCCAGCCATGGGACTAGCGGGTTCAATGAGCAGTTCTTC.

The V call is TRBV28, the J call TRBJ1-2, with 7 bases identical to TRBD1. Germline V gene data show CDR1 as MDHEN and CDR2 as SYDVKM. V shed 9 bases and J 5 bases; nucleotides not matched to a gene: 9. The CDR3 length is 13 residues. The CDR3 nucleotides read TGTGCCAGTGCGCCGGGACAGATATATGGCTACACCTTC. Translation gives CASAPGQIYGYTF.

This clone was counted between two and nine times. The chain employs TRBV6-1 and TRBJ1-1, with 12 bases aligning to TRBD1. The V gene's germline CDR1 is MNHNS and CDR2 SASEGT. The CDR3 runs to 17 residues. The junction had 9 bases not matched to a gene; V was cut back by 3 bases and J by 4 bases. The CDR3, as DNA: TGTGCCAGCAGTGATCCGGGACAGGGGGCTTGGGGCACTGAAGCTTTCTTT. This translates into CASSDPGQGAWGTEAFF.

The CDR3 region has the DNA TGTGCCAGCAGCACGGACAGGGAGTATCAGCCCCAGCATTTT. It yields the protein CASSTDREYQPQHF. The chain uses TRBV7-9 and TRBJ1-5; TRBD1 agrees at 8 bases. Per germline, CDR1 SEHNR and CDR2 FQNEAQ (reference sequence). The CDR3 runs to 14 residues. Germline trimming cut 5 bases from V and 5 bases from J; bases unmatched to any gene: 5.

The gene calls are TRBV5-8 and TRBJ2-5; D is possibly TRBD1 (6 bases). Germline values: CDR1 SGHTS, CDR2 YDEGEE. The CDR3 sequence is 13 residues long. Trimming left V 4 bases short and J 7 bases short, with 14 bases between. The CDR3 sequence: CASSPGTSGTQYF. In nucleotides, the CDR3 is TGTGCCAGCAGCCCTGGGACATCGGGGACCCAGTACTTC. The full variable domain, with the rest looked up from reference TRBV5-8 and TRBJ2-5, is EAGVTQSPTHLIKTRGQQATLRCSPISGHTSVYWYQQALGLGLQFLLWYDEGEERNRGNFPPRFSGRQFPNYSSELNVNALELEDSALYLCASSPGTSGTQYFGPGTRLLVL.

This clone showed up just once. The rearrangement links TRBV6-6 to TRBJ2-1; TRBD2 aligns across 12 bases. This CDR3 comprises 17 residues. Germline V gene lookup returns CDR1 MNHNY and CDR2 SVGAGI (reference sequence). The V and J ends lost 5 bases and 5 bases, in that order; junction bases with no gene match: 10. CDR3 region: CASSQTLAGGTHNEQFF. The DNA of the CDR3 is TGTGCCAGCAGTCAAACGCTAGCGGGAGGGACCCACAATGAGCAGTTCTTC.